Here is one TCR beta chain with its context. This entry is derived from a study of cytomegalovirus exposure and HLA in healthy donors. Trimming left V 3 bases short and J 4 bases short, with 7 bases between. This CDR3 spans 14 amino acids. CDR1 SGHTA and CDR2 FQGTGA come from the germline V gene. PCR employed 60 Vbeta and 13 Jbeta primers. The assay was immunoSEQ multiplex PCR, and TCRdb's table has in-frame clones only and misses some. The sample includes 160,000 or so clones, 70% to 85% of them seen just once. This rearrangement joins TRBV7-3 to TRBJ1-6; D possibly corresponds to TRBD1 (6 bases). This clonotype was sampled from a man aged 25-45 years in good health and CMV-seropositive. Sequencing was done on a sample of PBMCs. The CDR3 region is CASSLTGYNSPLHF. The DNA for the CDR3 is TGTGCCAGCAGCTTGACAGGATATAATTCACCCCTCCACTTT. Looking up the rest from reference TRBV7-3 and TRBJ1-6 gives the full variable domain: GAGVSQTPSNKVTEKGKYVELRCDPISGHTALYWYRQSLGQGPEFLIYFQGTGAADDSGLPNDRFFAVRPEGSVSTLKIQRTERGDSAVYLCASSLTGYNSPLHFGNGTRLTVT.